This T cell receptor (beta chain) was observed in a study of T cell responses to AZD1222 COVID-19 vaccine. The study, taken as a whole, reports: The sample set comprised mostly white British donors with more females, and clonal diversity was possibly underestimated.

TCRdb keeps only in-frame clones here, not all; method: immunoSEQ multiplex PCR. The sample gives about 84,000 clones, 70% to 90% of which show up once; 9.5% to 13% is in the top ten. There are 12 residues in the CDR3. Trimming removed 2 bases at V and 4 bases at J, with 8 bases between. Germline V CDR1 and CDR2: SQVTM, ANQGSEA. About this clone: No antigen is known for it.

This material consisted of peripheral blood, taken 28 days after the second AZD1222 dose. This sequence originates from an adult who received the AZD1222 COVID-19 vaccine. The rearrangement uses TRBV29-1 and TRBJ1-2; the D gene is possibly TRBD1 (6 bases). The CDR3 loop is CSVETGLYGYTF. CDR3 bases: TGCAGCGTTGAAACAGGGCTCTATGGCTACACCTTC.